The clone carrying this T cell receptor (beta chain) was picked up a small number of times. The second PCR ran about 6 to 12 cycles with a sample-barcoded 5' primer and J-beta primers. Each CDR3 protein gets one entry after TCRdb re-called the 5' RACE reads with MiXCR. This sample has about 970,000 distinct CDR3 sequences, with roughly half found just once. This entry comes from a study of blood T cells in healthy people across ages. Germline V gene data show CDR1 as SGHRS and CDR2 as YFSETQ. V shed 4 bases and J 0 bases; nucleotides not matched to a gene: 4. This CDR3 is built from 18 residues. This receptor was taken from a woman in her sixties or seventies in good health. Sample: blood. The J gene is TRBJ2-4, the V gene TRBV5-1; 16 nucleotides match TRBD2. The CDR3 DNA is TGCGCCAGCAGCCTCGGGACTAGCGGGAGGGGAGCCAAAAACATTCAGTACTTC. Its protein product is CASSLGTSGRGAKNIQYF. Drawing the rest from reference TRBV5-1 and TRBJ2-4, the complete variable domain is KAGVTQTPRYLIKTRGQQVTLSCSPISGHRSVSWYQQTPGQGLQFLFEYFSETQRNKGNFPGRFSGRQFSNSRSEMNVSTLELGDSALYLCASSLGTSGRGAKNIQYFGAGTRLSVL.